A selection of T cell receptor beta chains follows, all from one sample in a study of regulatory T cells in long-lasting Graves disease. MiXCR, run by TCRdb on the multiplex PCR reads, gives a single entry per CDR3 protein. The sample records 200,000 to 250,000 distinct CDR3 sequences, around a fifth being singletons. The same data also contributed to another study, on T cells in Graves' hyperthyroidism and ophthalmopathy.

The material was peripheral blood mononuclear cells (PBMCs), obtained at new diagnosis, from a patient treated with antithyroid drugs. The source is a woman aged 25-40 years with Graves disease. Both conserved end residues are part of each CDR3. Fields, in order: J gene, V gene, D gene, clone size, CDR3 DNA, CDR3 protein. The D gene is left open where the match is weak. Expanded clones are given a class, and other clones once, few, many or no size at all.

>TRBJ1-5|TRBV2|.|many
TGTGCCAGCGCCCCGATCAATCAGCCCCAGCATTTT
CASAPINQPQHF
>TRBJ1-2|TRBV10-3|TRBD1|.
TGTGCCATCATCGAAGGGTTGGCAGGGGGCTTTAACTATGGCTACACCTTC
CAIIEGLAGGFNYGYTF
>TRBJ2-3|TRBV2|.|.
TGTGCCAGCAGTCGACAGGGACTTGAAACGCAGTATTTT
CASSRQGLETQYF
>TRBJ1-2|TRBV2|.|many
TGTGCCAGCAGTGAGGGCAACTGGGACTATGGCTACACCTTC
CASSEGNWDYGYTF
>TRBJ2-1|TRBV15|TRBD2|many
TGTGCCACCAGCAGAGATGCAAGCGGGAGATACAATGAGCAGTTCTTC
CATSRDASGRYNEQFF
>TRBJ2-3|TRBV11-2|.|many
TGTGCCAGCAGCTTAGATCCTAGAAAAACAGATACGCAGTATTTT
CASSLDPRKTDTQYF
>TRBJ1-3|TRBV30|.|many
TGTGCCTGGAGTTCCGGGGGCGCCTCTGGAAACACCATATATTTT
CAWSSGGASGNTIYF
>TRBJ1-2|TRBV6-1|.|many
TGTGCCAGCAGTGAAGCGCTTCAGGCACAGCTCTATGGCTACACCTTC
CASSEALQAQLYGYTF
>TRBJ2-7|TRBV20-1|TRBD1|many
TGCAGTTCGACAGGGGCAGCTGACGAGCAGTACTTC
CSSTGAADEQYF
>TRBJ2-5|TRBV12-3/TRBV12-4|.|few
TGTGCCAGCAGTTTATCGGGTGTCCAAGAGACCCAGTACTTC
CASSLSGVQETQYF
>TRBJ2-2|TRBV5-5|.|many
TGTGCCAGCAGCCTTTGGACAGCGAACACCGGGGAGCTGTTTTTT
CASSLWTANTGELFF
>TRBJ2-1|TRBV28|.|.
TGTGCCAGCAGTCCGGACCAGAGACAGTACAATGAGCAGTTCTTC
CASSPDQRQYNEQFF
>TRBJ1-5|TRBV20-1|.|many
TGCAGTGCTGAAGATTACGCATCCCAGCCCCAGCATTTT
CSAEDYASQPQHF
>TRBJ2-7|TRBV20-1|TRBD2|few
TGCAGTGCATGGGCGGGAGGCCTCTACGAGCAGTACTTC
CSAWAGGLYEQYF
>TRBJ2-2|TRBV6-4|.|few
TGTGCCAGCAGTGAAGGATTAGCACCGAACACCGGGGAGCTGTTTTTT
CASSEGLAPNTGELFF
>TRBJ2-5|TRBV20-1|TRBD2|many
TGCAGTGCTATAGGGGGACTAGCGTACCAAGAGACCCAGTACTTC
CSAIGGLAYQETQYF
>TRBJ1-4|TRBV12-3/TRBV12-4|.|many
TGTGCCAGCAGTCCGAGAGGGTACCGGGCAGAAAAACTGTTTTTT
CASSPRGYRAEKLFF
>TRBJ1-3|TRBV7-2|TRBD1|many
TGTGCCAGCAGCTTATACGGGACAGGGAGCTCTGGAAACACCATATATTTT
CASSLYGTGSSGNTIYF
>TRBJ1-1|TRBV10-2|.|.
TGCGCCAGCAGGTCAGACAGAAACATGAACACTGAAGCTTTCTTT
CASRSDRNMNTEAFF
>TRBJ2-1|TRBV12-3/TRBV12-4|.|.
TGTGCCAGCACCAACCCAGGGGCGATGGGGCAGTTCTTC
CASTNPGAMGQFF
>TRBJ2-7|TRBV11-2|TRBD2|.
TGTGCCAGCAGTCGTAGCGGGAGGCCCTACGAGCAGTACTTC
CASSRSGRPYEQYF
>TRBJ2-3|TRBV7-9|.|many
TGTGCCAGCAGCCACCGGAGGGGTCCTAGCACAGATACGCAGTATTTT
CASSHRRGPSTDTQYF
>TRBJ2-1|TRBV2|TRBD2|.
TGTGCCAGCAGTGAATGGACTAGCGGGATCTACAATGAGCAGTTCTTC
CASSEWTSGIYNEQFF
>TRBJ2-1|TRBV5-4|TRBD2|many
TGTGCCAGCAGCCCCGGGACTAGCGGGAGGGTGGTAAATGAGCAGTTCTTC
CASSPGTSGRVVNEQFF
>TRBJ2-3|TRBV7-2|.|many
TGTGCCAGCAGCTTGTGGGGCAGGGAGGAGTATTTT
CASSLWGREEYF
>TRBJ2-5|TRBV6-1|.|many
TGTGCCAGCAGTGAAGTCGGAGGGGCGCAAGAGACCCAGTACTTC
CASSEVGGAQETQYF
>TRBJ2-2|TRBV18|.|many
TGTGCCAGCTCACCCCGTGGGAGGCTGCTGTTTTTT
CASSPRGRLLFF
>TRBJ2-2|TRBV4-1|TRBD2|.
TGTGCCAGCAGCCAAACCGGGACTAGCGGTTACACCGGGGAGCTGTTTTTT
CASSQTGTSGYTGELFF
>TRBJ1-2|TRBV20-1|.|many
TGCAGTGCTAGACAGGGGAGTGACTATGGCTACACCTTC
CSARQGSDYGYTF
>TRBJ1-1|TRBV7-9|.|few
TGTGCCAGCAGCTTATTAGGGTCCACAAACACTGAAGCTTTCTTT
CASSLLGSTNTEAFF
>TRBJ2-4|TRBV20-1|.|.
TGCAGTGCTACCCGGCCGGGTGAAAACATTCAGTACTTC
CSATRPGENIQYF
>TRBJ1-1|TRBV6-2/TRBV6-3|.|many
TGTGCCAGCAGTTACACAGTAAACACTGAAGCTTTCTTT
CASSYTVNTEAFF
>TRBJ2-5|TRBV19|.|many
TGTGCCAGTAGTATAGCCAGGGGTCTAAACAAAGAGACCCAGTACTTC
CASSIARGLNKETQYF
>TRBJ2-1|TRBV11-2|TRBD2|.
TGTGCCAGCAGCTTTGGATTACTAGCGGGAGGGACTTCCTACAATGAGCAGTTCTTC
CASSFGLLAGGTSYNEQFF
>TRBJ2-5|TRBV4-1|TRBD1|.
TGCGCCAGCAGCTCAAAGATGACAGGGGGTCTTCTGTCCGGAGAGACCCAGTACTTC
CASSSKMTGGLLSGETQYF
>TRBJ2-1|TRBV28|TRBD2|many
TGTGCCAGCAGCCCCGGACTAGCGGGTTACAATGAGCAGTTCTTC
CASSPGLAGYNEQFF
>TRBJ2-3|TRBV7-2|TRBD2|few
TGTGCCAGCAGCCAAATGACTAGCGGGATTCATTTGGCAGATACGCAGTATTTT
CASSQMTSGIHLADTQYF
>TRBJ2-7|TRBV28|.|many
TGTGCCAGCACGCTGGACAGTTCCTACGAGCAGTACTTC
CASTLDSSYEQYF
>TRBJ1-1|TRBV20-1|.|many
TGCAGTGCTAGAGATGGGGGGGGTGAGAACACTGAAGCTTTCTTT
CSARDGGGENTEAFF
>TRBJ2-3|TRBV6-2/TRBV6-3|TRBD2|many
TGTGCCAGCAGTTACTTCAGCGGGGGGGCAGATACGCAGTATTTT
CASSYFSGGADTQYF
>TRBJ2-7|TRBV28|TRBD2|many
TGTGCCAGTAACGGGGGGGACTACGAGCAGTACTTC
CASNGGDYEQYF
>TRBJ1-3|TRBV5-1|.|.
TGCGCCAGCAGCTTTTTAGGGGGGGAAAACACCATATATTTT
CASSFLGGENTIYF
>TRBJ2-7|TRBV3-1|TRBD2|many
TGTGCCAGCAGCCCCCGGGACGGGGGGGCCACACGCGAGCAGTACTTC
CASSPRDGGATREQYF
>TRBJ1-1|TRBV5-1|.|.
TGCGCCAGCAGGAAGGGCAGCCTGAACACTGAAGCTTTCTTT
CASRKGSLNTEAFF
>TRBJ2-1|TRBV12-3/TRBV12-4|.|many
TGTGCCAGCAGTCCCATGACTAGTGAGCAGTTCTTC
CASSPMTSEQFF
>TRBJ2-2|TRBV6-1|TRBD1|many
TGTGCCAGCAGAACAGGGGTAGCAACCGGGGAGCTGTTTTTT
CASRTGVATGELFF
>TRBJ2-5|TRBV4-2|TRBD1|.
TGTGCCGGGGGACAGGGGGCGGTAGAGACCCAGTACTTC
CAGGQGAVETQYF
>TRBJ1-1|TRBV11-2|TRBD1|many
TGTGCCAGCAGCTTAGATCGGCAGGGGGCCCAGATTACGGAAGCTTTCTTT
CASSLDRQGAQITEAFF
>TRBJ1-1|TRBV29-1|.|.
TGCAGCGTCAGTGAGGGCCGTAACACTGAAGCTTTCTTT
CSVSEGRNTEAFF
>TRBJ2-3|TRBV11-2|.|.
TGTGCCAGCAGCATCCCTCTAAAGTATACGCAGTATTTT
CASSIPLKYTQYF
>TRBJ1-1|TRBV14|.|.
TGTGCCAGCAGCCAACCGGGGATGAACACTGAAGCTTTCTTT
CASSQPGMNTEAFF
>TRBJ2-1|TRBV24-1|TRBD2|many
TGTGCCACCAGTGATTTTGCTTCGGTGAGCGGGAGCTACAATGAGCAGTTCTTC
CATSDFASVSGSYNEQFF